This TCR beta chain was retrieved from a study of cytomegalovirus exposure and HLA in healthy donors. Study results and caveats: Judged likely to be a sequencing artifact was a cluster of highly shared sequence variants. Earlier results showed most TCR beta V segments being productive about 87% or about 30% of the time.

Primers included in the PCR were 60 Vbeta and 13 Jbeta primers. Profiling relied on immunoSEQ multiplex PCR, and the TCRdb table lists in-frame clones only, not all of them. Of about 200,000 clones listed, about 83% are singletons. In the case of this clone: What it binds is not known.

Germline V gene lookup returns CDR1 MNHEY and CDR2 SMNVEV (reference sequence). Trimming removed 2 bases at V and 0 bases at J, with 10 bases between. The CDR3 covers 15 residues. The source of this sequence is a man aged 35 to 55 in good health and CMV-seronegative. The rearrangement joins TRBV27 to TRBJ1-2; D might be TRBD1 (5 bases). The material sequenced was PBMCs. The CDR3 coding sequence is TGTGCCAGCAGTTTAAAGGGGACTTCTAACTATGGCTACACCTTC. Translating gives CASSLKGTSNYGYTF.